A single sample gave rise to the 29 T cell receptor beta chains below, sequenced in a study of T cell responses to AZD1222 COVID-19 vaccine. Profiled with immunoSEQ multiplex PCR; TCRdb holds only in-frame clones, not every one. Here the sample spans over 150,000 clones, about 92% being singletons. Source: peripheral blood, taken on day 0 of MenACWY control vaccination. These receptor sequences come from an adult in good health.

The chain carries TRBV6-4 and TRBJ1-6; D unresolved. The V gene lost 0 bases and the J gene lost 6 bases, with 3 bases spanning the gap. The CDR3 spans 13 residues. The V gene's germline CDR1 is MRHNA and CDR2 SNTAGT. This CDR3 reads CASSDSSNSPLHF. The DNA of the CDR3 is TGTGCCAGCAGTGACTCGAGTAATTCACCCCTCCACTTT.

The gene calls are TRBV2 and TRBJ2-1; possible D gene TRBD2, 6 bases. Per germline, CDR1 SNHLY and CDR2 FYNNEI. The V end was cut by 5 bases, the J end by 8 bases, with 10 bases between. The CDR3 is 12 amino acids. The CDR3 sequence is CASSTTSYEQFF. In nucleotides, the CDR3 is TGTGCCAGCAGTACCACTAGCTATGAGCAGTTCTTC.

The chain recombines TRBV5-1 with TRBJ1-5; 8 bases are shared with TRBD1. With V trimmed by 4 bases and J by 6 bases, 6 bases remained unmatched. Germline V lookup: CDR1 SGHRS, CDR2 YFSETQ. This CDR3 comprises 14 residues. CDR3 protein: CASSPDRGSQPQHF. In DNA form, the CDR3 reads TGCGCCAGCAGCCCCGACAGGGGTAGTCAGCCCCAGCATTTT.

This chain links TRBV5-1 with TRBJ1-1; D unresolved. V lost 0 bases, J lost 4 bases, and 13 bases lay in between. The CDR3 is made up of 15 amino acids. Per germline, CDR1 SGHRS and CDR2 YFSETQ. The CDR3 loop is CASSLVGGDGTEAFF. CDR3 in DNA: TGCGCCAGCAGCTTGGTCGGCGGGGATGGCACTGAAGCTTTCTTT.

The chain recombines TRBV2 with TRBJ1-1; D is ambiguous. The V gene lost 8 bases and the J gene lost 3 bases, with 13 bases spanning the gap. Looked up from germline, CDR1 is SNHLY and CDR2 is FYNNEI. The CDR3 spans 13 residues. The CDR3 loop is CASGLNSHTEAFF. CDR3 sequence (DNA): TGTGCCAGCGGACTAAACAGTCACACTGAAGCTTTCTTT.

Points on this clone: Other DNA sequences in the same sample also yield this CDR3. V is TRBV20-1 and J is TRBJ1-1; D unclear. V lost 6 bases, J lost 0 bases, and 5 bases lay in between. Germline CDR1 DFQATT, CDR2 SNEGSKA (reference sequence). The CDR3 runs to 11 residues. The CDR3 loop reads CSAVMNTEAFF. The CDR3 nucleotides are TGCAGTGCGGTGATGAACACTGAAGCTTTCTTT.

This sequence joins TRBV2 and TRBJ1-5, with D uncertain. CDR1 SNHLY and CDR2 FYNNEI come from the germline V gene. With 1 base removed from V and 0 bases from J, the gap between germline ends came to 7 bases. CDR3 length equals 15 residues. Here the CDR3 DNA reads TGTGCCAGCAGTGAAGGGACGGTTAGCAATCAGCCCCAGCATTTT. Its protein is CASSEGTVSNQPQHF.

The genes are TRBV3-1 (or the pseudogene TRBV3-2) and TRBJ1-4; D is unresolved. V was trimmed by 4 bases and J by 6 bases, leaving 15 bases between them. The CDR3 has 15 residues. Germline CDR1 and CDR2: LGHDT and YNNKEL (reference sequence). The CDR3 loop reads CASSRHRESDEKLFF. DNA of the CDR3: TGTGCCAGCAGCCGCCATCGGGAGTCTGATGAAAAACTGTTTTTT.

DNA of the CDR3: TGTGCCTGGAGTCCTCCCCGGGGCGCGGGAGCTGCCGAGCAGTACTTC. The encoded protein is CAWSPPRGAGAAEQYF. The V gene is TRBV30, the J gene TRBJ2-7; 7 bases match TRBD2. J gave up 6 bases and V 2 bases, and 16 bases lay outside the gene matches. In germline, CDR1 is GTSNPN, CDR2 SVGIG (reference sequence). The CDR3 spans 16 residues.

This chain links TRBV5-1 with TRBJ2-6, with D possibly being TRBD1 or TRBD2 (5 bases each). The CDR3 runs to 18 residues. Germline values: CDR1 SGHRS, CDR2 YFSETQ. The V gene lost 7 bases and the J gene lost 0 bases, with 20 bases spanning the gap. For the CDR3, the DNA is TGCGCCAGCCGTTCTTCGGGGACCCCCCTCTCTGGGGCCAACGTCCTGACTTTC. Encoded protein: CASRSSGTPLSGANVLTF. The full variable domain, its missing parts supplied by reference TRBV5-1 and TRBJ2-6, is KAGVTQTPRYLIKTRGQQVTLSCSPISGHRSVSWYQQTPGQGLQFLFEYFSETQRNKGNFPGRFSGRQFSNSRSEMNVSTLELGDSALYLCASRSSGTPLSGANVLTFGAGSRLTVL.

The gene calls are TRBV7-2 and TRBJ2-2; D gene unclear. V was pared by 4 bases and J by 1 base, with 10 bases between. Germline-derived CDR1 and CDR2 are SGHTA and FQGNSA. This CDR3 spans 15 amino acids. The CDR3 reads CASSSWPGNTGELFF. CDR3 in DNA: TGTGCCAGCAGCTCCTGGCCAGGGAACACCGGGGAGCTGTTTTTT. Complete variable domain (other parts from reference TRBV7-2 and TRBJ2-2): GAGVSQSPSNKVTEKGKDVELRCDPISGHTALYWYRQSLGQGLEFLIYFQGNSAPDKSGLPSDRFSAERTGGSVSTLTIQRTQQEDSAVYLCASSSWPGNTGELFFGEGSRLTVL.

This chain joins TRBV6-5 and TRBJ2-2; the match to TRBD1 covers 7 bases. Looked up from germline, CDR1 is MNHEY and CDR2 is SVGAGI. V lost 4 bases and J lost 6; bases outside the gene matches: 5. The CDR3 spans 14 residues. In nucleotides, the CDR3 is TGTGCCAGCAGTTTAACAGGGGTCTCCGGGGAGCTGTTTTTT. It codes for CASSLTGVSGELFF.

The V gene is TRBV5-4, the J gene TRBJ2-3, with 8 bases identical to TRBD2. J lost 6 bases, V lost 4 bases, and 7 bases had no gene match. This CDR3 contains 14 residues. The V gene's germline CDR1 is SGHNT and CDR2 YYREEE (reference sequence). The CDR3 region has the DNA TGTGCCAGCAGCCTCCCAGCGGGAGTGGATACGCAGTATTTT. Translation gives CASSLPAGVDTQYF.

The CDR3 sequence is CASPNTGGRDEQYF. The DNA of the CDR3 is TGTGCCAGCCCTAATACAGGGGGCCGTGACGAGCAGTACTTC. The genes are TRBV27 and TRBJ2-7; 9 nucleotides align to TRBD1. Germline CDR1 reads MNHEY; CDR2 reads SMNVEV (reference sequence). The CDR3 covers 14 residues. V was pared by 8 bases and J by 5 bases, with 10 bases of the junction left unmatched.

This clone was seen a handful of times. The chain recombines TRBV6-6 with TRBJ2-1; perhaps TRBD1 as D (6 bases). Germline CDR1 is MNHNY and CDR2 is SVGAGI (reference sequence). The CDR3 is 15 residues long. V dropped 7 bases and J dropped 1 base, with 14 bases sitting between them. The CDR3, as DNA: TGTGCCAGCATCCTACAGGGAAATTCCTACAATGAGCAGTTCTTC. Protein product: CASILQGNSYNEQFF.

This rearrangement joins TRBV2 to TRBJ1-2; 10 nucleotides align to TRBD1. Germline V gene lookup returns CDR1 SNHLY and CDR2 FYNNEI. Trimming took 6 bases from V and 2 from J; bases not matched to a gene: 9. CDR3 length: 16 residues. CDR3 protein: CASRWDRGIVNYGYTF. CDR3 bases: TGTGCCAGCAGATGGGACAGGGGTATCGTGAACTATGGCTACACCTTC.

The chain uses TRBV28 and TRBJ2-3; TRBD2 agrees at 14 bases. V dropped 1 base and J dropped 6; count of bases not matched to a gene: 6. This CDR3 region has 17 residues. Germline CDR1 reads MDHEN; CDR2 reads SYDVKM. The CDR3, as DNA: TGTGCCAGCAGTTTATCCAAGGGACTAGCGGGGGCGGATACGCAGTATTTT. This translates into CASSLSKGLAGADTQYF.

This sequence joins TRBV14 and TRBJ2-1; TRBD2 might be the D (5 bases). Trimming shortened V by 2 bases and J by 9 bases, and 14 bases separated the two germline ends. Per germline, CDR1 SGHDN and CDR2 FVKESK. The CDR3 loop spans 14 amino acids. This CDR3 reads CASSQSAGLGEQFF. The CDR3 bases are TGTGCCAGCAGCCAATCCGCGGGCCTCGGTGAGCAGTTCTTC.

The V call is TRBV7-9, the J call TRBJ2-5; D gene unclear. CDR3 length equals 14 residues. Trimming left V 1 base short and J 4 bases short, with 10 bases between. The germline V gene has CDR1 SEHNR and CDR2 FQNEAQ (reference sequence). The CDR3 reads CASSLDEGSETQYF. DNA of the CDR3: TGTGCCAGCAGCTTAGATGAAGGTTCAGAGACCCAGTACTTC. Based on the CDR3 plus reference TRBV7-9 and TRBJ2-5, the full variable domain is DTGVSQNPRHKITKRGQNVTFRCDPISEHNRLYWYRQTLGQGPEFLTYFQNEAQLEKSRLLSDRFSAERPKGSFSTLEIQRTEQGDSAMYLCASSLDEGSETQYFGPGTRLLVL.

V gene TRBV4-2 combines with J gene TRBJ1-4, with TRBD1 as a possible D gene (5 bases). The ends were cut back, 4 bases at V and 2 bases at J, with 11 bases in the middle. CDR1 is LGHNA, CDR2 YNFKEQ, per germline. This CDR3 has 15 amino acids. CDR3 nucleotides: TGTGCCAGCAGCCCCAGGGAGGCCACTAATGAAAAACTGTTTTTT. The encoded protein is CASSPREATNEKLFF.

The chain has TRBV3-1 (or the pseudogene TRBV3-2) and TRBJ2-7; D may be TRBD1 (6 bases). V lost 7 bases to trimming and J lost 4 bases, with 11 bases between them. The CDR3 has 12 amino acids. Per germline, CDR1 LGHDT and CDR2 YNNKEL (reference sequence). The CDR3 coding sequence is TGTGCCAGCATGGACAGATCATACGAGCAGTACTTC. Translated, it gives CASMDRSYEQYF.

The genes are TRBV14 and TRBJ2-7; 9 bases fit TRBD1. With V trimmed by 4 bases and J by 1 base, 2 bases remained unmatched. There are 14 residues in the CDR3. Germline V lookup: CDR1 SGHDN, CDR2 FVKESK. The CDR3 protein is CASSRQGGSYEQYF. CDR3 in DNA: TGTGCCAGCAGCCGACAGGGGGGTTCCTACGAGCAGTACTTC.

The chain uses TRBV7-3 and TRBJ2-1; D is unclear. The length of the CDR3 is 12 residues. V dropped 8 bases and J dropped 7 bases, with 12 bases sitting between them. The germline V gene encodes CDR1 SGHTA and CDR2 FQGTGA. CDR3 coding DNA: TGTGCCAGCGGAACCTTGGGAAATGAGCAGTTCTTC. Translating it yields CASGTLGNEQFF.

The rearrangement uses TRBV7-3 and TRBJ2-1, with 9 bases aligning to TRBD1. Losses at the gene ends were 4 bases for V and 3 bases for J; bases not matched to a gene: 4. The CDR3 is 15 amino acids. The germline CDR1 and CDR2 sequences are SGHTA and FQGTGA. The CDR3 loop reads CASSSTGGFYNEQFF. The DNA for the CDR3 is TGTGCCAGCAGCTCGACAGGGGGTTTCTACAATGAGCAGTTCTTC.

A single count supports this clone. The V and J genes are TRBV27 and TRBJ2-1; D call uncertain. CDR3 length: 14 amino acids. Germline V CDR1 and CDR2: MNHEY, SMNVEV (reference sequence). The ends were cut back, 1 base at V and 2 bases at J, with 6 bases in the middle. CDR3 loop: CASSLFGPYNEQFF. CDR3 nucleotides: TGTGCCAGCAGTTTATTCGGGCCCTACAATGAGCAGTTCTTC.

V is TRBV11-2 and J is TRBJ1-1, with D tentatively TRBD1 (5 bases). The germline CDR1 and CDR2 sequences are SGHAT and FQNNGV. The CDR3 runs 13 residues. Trimming took 5 bases from V and 1 from J, leaving 8 bases between them. The CDR3 here is CASSMTANTEAFF. CDR3 nucleotides: TGTGCCAGCAGCATGACAGCGAACACTGAAGCTTTCTTT.

The chain carries TRBV5-6 and TRBJ2-3; D might be TRBD1 (6 bases). The CDR3 is 17 residues long. V lost 0 bases to trimming and J lost 0 bases, with 14 bases between them. Germline CDR1 and CDR2: SGHDT and YYEEEE. The CDR3 protein is CASSLAGLGTSTDTQYF. CDR3 coding DNA: TGTGCCAGCAGCTTGGCGGGGCTGGGGACAAGCACAGATACGCAGTATTTT.

V gene TRBV12-3 or TRBV12-4 combines with J gene TRBJ1-5; D ambiguous. The CDR3 has 13 residues. Between the trimmed V and J ends, which lost 5 bases and 5 bases, there was a span of 10 bases. The CDR3 here is CASSHPGDQPQHF. DNA of the CDR3: TGTGCCAGCAGTCACCCCGGGGATCAGCCCCAGCATTTT.

The chain recombines TRBV3-1 (or the pseudogene TRBV3-2) with TRBJ1-4; the D is unclear. V was cut by 0 bases and J by 8 bases, with 7 bases left in between. Germline assignment: CDR1 LGHDT and CDR2 YNNKEL (reference sequence). The CDR3 contains 13 residues. Written as DNA, the CDR3 is TGTGCCAGCAGCCAAGACCCGGGCGAAAAACTGTTTTTT. Its protein product is CASSQDPGEKLFF.